This TCR beta chain was found in a study of cytomegalovirus exposure and HLA in healthy donors (dated by TCRdb to 2016 to 2017). Study-level background: According to an earlier analysis of around 600 of the donors, some 170 million T cells yielded 120 million or so unique TCR beta sequences and about 300 Gb of sequence data. An early release covering about 600 HLA-typed donors comprised roughly 300 gigabases of sequencing data and 85 million or so unique TCR sequences. Of the roughly 390 genotyped donors, 65% to 90% were placed in the genetic ancestry cluster associated with self-reported Caucasian donors. The study was designed to test whether signatures of past pathogen exposure could be identified by cataloging public T cell receptors. The study used immunosequencing to profile the T cell repertoires of approximately 690 subjects and linked those repertoires to cytomegalovirus serostatus. Besides the first cohort of approximately 710 subjects, a separate validation cohort made up of roughly 120 different subjects was used. To predict cytomegalovirus infection status, the study combined high-throughput TCR immunosequencing, statistical association of individual TCRs with disease status, and machine learning. A later analysis re-examined previously published TCR beta repertoires from just over 650 donors and added high-resolution HLA genotyping to investigate patterns of TCR occurrence. Rather than drawing on any new phenotypic data, the later analysis identified candidate immune exposures from TCR beta sequences and the way those sequences occurred across donors. An earlier analysis of several hundred of the donors applied high-throughput TCR beta sequencing to assess whether each TCR beta V gene segment acted as functional or pseudogenic. Alongside the repertoire data, information on donor age, sex, ethnicity and CMV serostatus was compiled. A later genetic analysis used genome-wide SNP genotypes for about 55% of the 666 donors, treating that subset as a discovery cohort. Every discovery cohort repertoire had been produced on one sequencing platform. Both class I and class II loci were covered by HLA typing, at four-digit resolution. Typing coverage varied by locus: roughly 629-640 donors for A, B, C, DRB1 and DQB1; some 520 for DQA1; more than 600 for DPA1; 450 to 480 for DPB1. Roughly five DR-DQ haplotypes were treated as single units for association and clustering because of strong linkage in the cohort. On average, 235,054 unique TCR beta nucleotide sequences were sequenced per donor among roughly 430 genotyped donors of the cohort, with roughly 20% of those sequences being non-productive.

The CDR3 measures 13 amino acids from cysteine to phenylalanine. The DNA shown is the 39-base CDR3, in frame from base 1. V is reduced by 4 bases and J by 4 bases, leaving a spacing of 10 bases between them. From the germline V gene (reference sequence), CDR1 is LNHDA and CDR2 is SQIVND. As for this clone: Its antigen is not yet known. Base quality data are lacking; no much larger clone is found one base away. This specimen includes other DNA sequences encoding the same CDR3.

Library creation used the immunoSEQ multiplex PCR assay. For the multiplex PCR, a mixture combining 60 forward primers for TCR Vbeta segments and 13 reverse primers for TCR Jbeta segments was used. Amplification of the CDR3 region of rearranged TCR beta genes was performed with a multiplex PCR assay on genomic DNA. On the Illumina HiSeq System, the amplified TCR beta libraries were sequenced as 87-base-pair reads. In the paper's pipeline: In a later analysis, some 80 million unique TCR beta chains were counted across the 666 repertoires, and roughly 11 million of these chains were shared by at least two donors. A nearest-neighbor algorithm error-corrected the raw reads and collapsed the reads into unique sequences, merging closely related sequences to remove PCR and sequencing errors. V, D and J gene segments were assigned by aligning CDR3 sequences to IMGT reference sequences. For a sequence to be retained, a match of at least six nucleotides was required to both a V gene segment and a J gene segment. Rearrangements were classified as productive when the CDR3 lacked stop codons and remained in frame with V and J, and all other rearrangements were classified as non-productive. Following IMGT convention, CDR3 was defined as the stretch from the second conserved V-encoded cysteine to the conserved J-encoded phenylalanine. In an earlier analysis of some 550 of the donors, sequences lacking an unambiguous match to a single V gene segment were excluded. An earlier analysis of fewer than 650 of the donors classified V segments as functional when productive rearrangements were above 56.7% and as segregating when the standard deviation between donors was above 5%. A statistical classification framework was built to diagnose cytomegalovirus status from the catalog of TCR beta chain sequences. In a later analysis, TCR nucleotide sequences were compared against IMGT/GENE-DB human TR gene sequences so that V and J genes could be assigned. Using the TCRdist pipeline, a later analysis assigned CDR3 sequences along with most-parsimonious VDJ recombination scenarios. In a later analysis, each TCR beta chain was defined by its CDR3 amino acid sequence together with its V-gene family, and reads without a unique V-gene family were excluded. In a later analysis, fewer than 650 highly shared, low-generation-probability nucleotide sequences were removed to address suspected cross-contamination and a sequencing artifact. A later analysis calculated a clonal expansion index for each public chain from normalized within-repertoire ranks of inferred template counts. A later analysis computed generation probabilities with a VDJ recombination model fitted to out-of-frame rearrangements, and checked the results against IGoR. In a later analysis, TCR-TCR, TCR-HLA and TCR-CMV co-occurrence was scored with hypergeometric tests, and a repertoire-size bias correction was applied to TCR pairs. A later analysis estimated false discovery rates by permuting HLA or CMV assignments 20 times. In a later analysis, co-occurring TCRs were grouped with DBSCAN, and TCRdist sequence similarity was added when clustering was performed within HLA-allele-positive subsets. For co-occurrence clustering, repertoires with fewer than 30,000 or more than 120,000 public chains were excluded, along with about five repertoires with anomalous nucleotide sharing. Held by TCRdb, this immuneACCESS table contains in-frame sequences only and omits some clones. Under half of the omission traces to an unresolved V gene where checked; the cause of the rest is unknown. V and J calls and clone size are those listed in that table; D and trimming were worked out from the DNA. For this sample the table gives approximately 150,000 clones, of which roughly 81% were detected only once. The ten top clones hold roughly 5.2% of the sample.

The cohort consisted of 670 or so healthy bone marrow donors. At the time of sampling, every cohort member was nominally healthy, though immune exposures that went unrecorded were likely present. The donor was CMV seropositive and was included in the group of 250 to 300 seropositive cohort members. A peripheral blood sample was collected from each donor, and TCR beta sequencing was performed on peripheral blood mononuclear cells. Genomic DNA was extracted from the blood cell samples with the Qiagen DNeasy Blood Extraction Kit. The paper's findings and limits, for the study overall: Only TCR beta chains were sequenced in this cohort, and the absence of alpha or paired-chain data limited detectable features. A later analysis found that HLA-associated TCR beta chains were more clonally expanded and had lower generation probabilities than equally common non-associated chains. According to a later analysis, TCR association rates differed among HLA loci, with DRB1 alleles showing the most associated TCRs and HLA-C alleles showing the fewest. A later analysis reported that several top co-occurrence clusters appeared linked to parvovirus B19, influenza, CMV and Epstein-Barr virus. In a later analysis, most CMV-associated TCR beta chains were found to appear HLA-restricted, with HLA associations seemingly driven largely by CMV exposure. The classifier was reported to diagnose cytomegalovirus status with high specificity and sensitivity in both the original and validation cohorts. In the study, around 150 TCR beta chains were listed as associated with cytomegalovirus. Because counts were too low, seventeen rarely observed V segments, including chromosome 9 orphons, were excluded from the earlier analysis of roughly 580 of the donors. The only immune exposure information available for the cohort was CMV serostatus. In a later analysis, 16,951 TCR beta sequences were associated with specific HLA alleles at a false discovery rate of 0.05. A further reported finding was that TCR beta sequences accurately predicted the HLA-A and HLA-B alleles for most subjects in the first cohort. Because some donors lacked HLA typing at each locus, the association tests relied only on the typed subset. Most TCR sequences were seen in very few donors, while some public TCRs were found in many individuals. A later genetic analysis associated a missense DCLRE1C variant with V-gene and J-gene trimming of TCR beta chains, and an independent cohort replicated the association. Presence/absence analyses assumed roughly uniform sequencing depth across donors, an assumption that may not hold. The 87-base-pair reads could not distinguish some IMGT-functional V segments, including TRBV6-2 and TRBV6-3, so those segments were excluded. The authors suggested that the approach could potentially be generalized to other disease states and immunological phenotypes. A cluster of highly shared sequence variants was judged likely to be a technical artifact of the sequencing pipeline. When HLA alleles, especially DR and DQ, strongly co-occurred, attributing TCR associations to individual alleles was difficult. In vitro tests confirmed that a few of the cytomegalovirus-associated TCR beta chains recognize cytomegalovirus antigens. A later genetic analysis reported fewer N-insertions in productive TCRs among donors in an Asian-associated ancestry cluster than the roughly 700-donor mean. Correlated functional status among segregating V segments might be attributable to linkage disequilibrium, but an unknown experimental factor could not be ruled out. An earlier analysis of 587 of the donors showed that most TCR beta V segments appeared in productive rearrangements either about 87% or about 30% of the time, which broadly matched IMGT annotations.

The source material was PBMCs. The chain joins TRBV19 to TRBJ1-2, with a weak D call of TRBD1 (5 bases match). This receptor was identified in a woman between 18 and 30 years old in good health and CMV-seropositive. For the CDR3, the sequence is CASSRQGTYGYTF. The DNA is as follows: TGTGCCAGTAGTAGGCAGGGCACCTATGGCTACACCTTC.